This is a list of T cell receptor beta chains from one sample in a study of T cells in Graves' hyperthyroidism and ophthalmopathy. TCRdb reprocessed the multiplex PCR reads with MiXCR, giving one entry per CDR3 protein. The table shows nearly 600,000 distinct CDR3 sequences, with 14% occurring only once. Sequenced sample: blood. Every receptor here comes from a young woman with Graves' ophthalmopathy. Both conserved end residues are part of each CDR3. A D gene is named only where the DNA matches it firmly. Clone size is not always given. Where it is, it says once, few, many or a class for expanded clones.

abundance,d_gene,v_gene,j_gene,CDR3nt,CDR3aa
few,NA,TRBV20-1,TRBJ2-5,TGCAGTGCTAGTGAGGGCGGGTTGGAGACCCAGTACTTC,CSASEGGLETQYF
NA,TRBD1,TRBV15,TRBJ1-1,TGTGCCACCAGCAGTGGACGACAGGGGGAGGCGATGAACACTGAAGCTTTCTTT,CATSSGRQGEAMNTEAFF
many,NA,TRBV5-5,TRBJ1-5,TGTGCCAGCAGCTTAGCCTTTTCCAGCAATCAGCCCCAGCATTTT,CASSLAFSSNQPQHF
many,NA,TRBV29-1,TRBJ2-7,TGCAGCGTTGAGTCTCAGGGTGGCGAGCAGTACTTC,CSVESQGGEQYF
many,NA,TRBV3-1,TRBJ1-3,TGTGCCAGCAGCTACGACACTTTTGGAAACACCATATATTTT,CASSYDTFGNTIYF
few,TRBD1,TRBV4-3,TRBJ1-2,TGCGCCAGCAGTATCGGGACAGACTATGGCTACACCTTC,CASSIGTDYGYTF
many,NA,TRBV28,TRBJ1-4,TGTGCCAGCAGTTTAAGAGGGGAAAAACTGTTTTTT,CASSLRGEKLFF
few,NA,TRBV7-9,TRBJ1-3,TGTGCCAGCAGCCCACTTGTCGTGCTCTCTGGAAACACCATATATTTT,CASSPLVVLSGNTIYF
few,NA,TRBV6-5,TRBJ2-3,TGTGCCAGCAGTTTCGGCTCCAGTGGGACGCAGTATTTT,CASSFGSSGTQYF
NA,NA,TRBV4-3,TRBJ1-5,TGCGCCAGCAGCCAAGATAAGGCGTCGAATCAGCCCCAGCATTTT,CASSQDKASNQPQHF
NA,NA,TRBV18,TRBJ1-3,TGTGCCAGCTCACCACCGGGCAGGGATGGAAACACCATATATTTT,CASSPPGRDGNTIYF
NA,NA,TRBV27,TRBJ1-5,TGTGCCAGCAGTCTAGTTAGCAATCGGCCCCAGCATTTT,CASSLVSNRPQHF
NA,TRBD1,TRBV7-8,TRBJ2-1,TGTGCCAGCAGCTTTAATCGAGCGAGACAGGGACGCAATGAGCAGTTCTTC,CASSFNRARQGRNEQFF
many,TRBD1,TRBV4-2,TRBJ2-1,TGTGCCAGCAGCCACCACTGGACAGGGACCTCGGATGAGCAGTTCTTC,CASSHHWTGTSDEQFF
many,TRBD2,TRBV6-1,TRBJ2-1,TGTGCCAGCGGCGGGAGGTTCGAGAATGAGCAGTTCTTC,CASGGRFENEQFF
many,TRBD2,TRBV7-2,TRBJ2-7,TGTGCCAGCAGCTTAAGCAGACTAGCGGGAGGGCCAGAGCAGTACTTC,CASSLSRLAGGPEQYF
many,NA,TRBV2,TRBJ2-2,TGTGCCAGCAGGATTTCGGGGGTCACCGGGGAGCTGTTTTTT,CASRISGVTGELFF
NA,NA,TRBV7-9,TRBJ1-1,TGTGCCAGCACCCTCCGGGCGAACACTGAAGCTTTCTTT,CASTLRANTEAFF
few,NA,TRBV27,TRBJ2-4,TGTGCCAGCCGAGAAGGGCGGGATGTAGCCAAAAACATTCAGTACTTC,CASREGRDVAKNIQYF
many,TRBD1,TRBV18,TRBJ2-3,TGTGCCAGCTCACTACGACAGGGAACGTCAGATACGCAGTATTTT,CASSLRQGTSDTQYF
many,TRBD2,TRBV20-1,TRBJ2-3,TGCAGTGCTAGAGGAGGGGGCCCACGGGCTAGCGGGAATTCAGATACGCAGTATTTT,CSARGGGPRASGNSDTQYF
many,TRBD1,TRBV24-1,TRBJ1-1,TGTGCCACCAGTGGCGGACAGGGGGAAGCTTTCTTT,CATSGGQGEAFF
many,NA,TRBV20-1,TRBJ2-1,TGCAGTGCGAACCTCGACGGAGGGTGGCAGTTCTTC,CSANLDGGWQFF
many,NA,TRBV10-3,TRBJ2-7,TGTGCCATCAGTGAGTCGATGGTTGAGGCACGCTACGAGCAGTACTTC,CAISESMVEARYEQYF
NA,NA,TRBV6-9,TRBJ1-5,TGTGCCAGCGGTTTAGACCCTCGGGGATCCAATCAGCCCCAGCATTTT,CASGLDPRGSNQPQHF
many,NA,TRBV11-2,TRBJ2-1,TGTGCCAGCAGCTTAGATCCCAGGGGCAATGAGCAGTTCTTC,CASSLDPRGNEQFF
NA,NA,TRBV6-5,TRBJ2-7,TGTGCCAGCAGTTACTCCACGTGGGGGGACGAGCAGTACTTC,CASSYSTWGDEQYF
many,TRBD1,TRBV11-1,TRBJ2-5,TGTGCCAGCAGCCGGGACAGGACACAAGAGACCCAGTACTTC,CASSRDRTQETQYF
NA,NA,TRBV9,TRBJ2-3,TGTGCCAGCAAATCGGGGGGCAGGGCAGATACGCAGTATTTT,CASKSGGRADTQYF
NA,TRBD2,TRBV7-9,TRBJ2-1,TGTGCCAGCAGGGGGACTAGCGGCCAGCAGTTCTTC,CASRGTSGQQFF
NA,NA,TRBV6-2/TRBV6-3,TRBJ2-2,TGTGCCAGCAGTTTTTCCGGGACCTTACTTGGGAGGGAGCTGTTTTTT,CASSFSGTLLGRELFF
many,NA,TRBV30,TRBJ2-7,TGTGCCTGGAGTGTTCAGGGCCACGAGCAGTACTTC,CAWSVQGHEQYF
many,TRBD1,TRBV6-1,TRBJ2-1,TGTGCCAGCATCCGAGACAGGGGTCGGGACAATGAGCAGTTCTTC,CASIRDRGRDNEQFF
many,NA,TRBV10-2,TRBJ2-1,TGCGCCAGCAGTGAGCGAAGGACGGGAAGAGTGCCCTACAATGAGCAGTTCTTC,CASSERRTGRVPYNEQFF
NA,NA,TRBV19,TRBJ2-5,TGTGCCAGTAGTATACGGGGGCAACAAGAGACCCAGTACTTC,CASSIRGQQETQYF
many,TRBD1,TRBV6-1,TRBJ2-5,TGTGCCGCGGTGAGGGGGCTTCGTCAAGAGACCCAGTACTTC,CAAVRGLRQETQYF
many,TRBD2,TRBV6-6,TRBJ2-5,TGTGCCAGCAGTTACTCATGGCTAGCGGGCGCGGGAGAGACCCAGTACTTC,CASSYSWLAGAGETQYF
many,TRBD1,TRBV6-2/TRBV6-3,TRBJ2-1,TGTGCCAGCAGTTTCCGGGACAGGGAGCTCGAAGCCGTTAACAATGAGCAGTTCTTC,CASSFRDRELEAVNNEQFF
NA,NA,TRBV4-1,TRBJ1-5,TGCGCCAGCAGCCACCCAGGGCGGCTCCGGATAGAACAGCCCCAGCATTTT,CASSHPGRLRIEQPQHF
many,TRBD2,TRBV12-3/TRBV12-4,TRBJ2-7,TGTGCCAGCAGCCCGGGACTAGCGGGGATCTACGAGCAGTACTTC,CASSPGLAGIYEQYF
many,NA,TRBV11-2,TRBJ2-7,TGTGCCAGCAGCTTAGATCACGAGTCCAGCTCCTACGAGCAGTACTTC,CASSLDHESSSYEQYF
many,NA,TRBV18,TRBJ1-6,TGTGCCAGCTCACCAAGGGAGGATAATTCACCCCTCCACTTT,CASSPREDNSPLHF
many,TRBD1,TRBV2,TRBJ2-7,TGTGCCAGCAGTGTTGCACCGGGACAGGGGGCTCAAGAGCAGTACTTC,CASSVAPGQGAQEQYF
many,NA,TRBV5-5,TRBJ2-4,TGTGCCAGCAGCCCCTCGGGACATCGAGCCAAAAACATTCAGTACTTC,CASSPSGHRAKNIQYF
NA,TRBD1,TRBV7-9,TRBJ2-4,TGTGCCAGCACCCAACAGGGGTCCAAAAACATTCAGTACTTC,CASTQQGSKNIQYF
NA,NA,TRBV20-1,TRBJ1-2,TGCAGTGCTAGAGATCGGCAGTCGTACTATGGCTACACCTTC,CSARDRQSYYGYTF
many,NA,TRBV7-2,TRBJ1-2,TGTGCCAGCAGCTTGGACACGGACCCTACTAACTATGGCTACACCTTC,CASSLDTDPTNYGYTF
many,NA,TRBV5-8,TRBJ2-7,TGTGCCAGCAGTCGTCCAGGGGAGGTATACGAGCAGTACTTC,CASSRPGEVYEQYF
many,TRBD2,TRBV2,TRBJ2-7,TGTGCCAGCAACACCCCCAGCGGGAGTTTTGGAGAGCAGTACTTC,CASNTPSGSFGEQYF
NA,TRBD1,TRBV19,TRBJ1-6,TGTGCCAGTAGACGACAGGGGTCATCGGAATCACCCCTCCACTTT,CASRRQGSSESPLHF
many,NA,TRBV12-3/TRBV12-4,TRBJ2-2,TGTGCCAGCAGTTTATCGGCGGGACCCACCGGGGAGCTGTTTTTT,CASSLSAGPTGELFF
many,TRBD1,TRBV11-3,TRBJ2-6,TGTGCCAGCAGCCGGAGGACAGGGGGGTCTGGGGCCAACGTCCTGACTTTC,CASSRRTGGSGANVLTF
many,NA,TRBV20-1,TRBJ2-7,TGCAGTGCTATAAGTGGAAGCGGTACCTACGAGCAGTACTTC,CSAISGSGTYEQYF